The clone carrying this T cell receptor (beta chain) was detected only a few times. Antigen specificity is unknown. This sample is part of a study of T-cell memory formation after mild COVID-19. General study results and limits: Clones that contracted from day 15 to 85 were balanced CD4/CD8, while later expanders leaned CD4+. Second-wave clones with a day 37 peak had unconfirmed SARS-CoV-2 specificity.

TCRdb recomputed calls from the 5' RACE reads with MiXCR, one row per CDR3 protein. The sample consists of around 500,000 distinct CDR3 sequences, around a sixth of them appearing once. This CDR3 spans 13 amino acids. V lost 6 bases to trimming and J lost 3 bases, with 6 bases between them. The receptor was isolated from an adult woman who had mild COVID-19 (a few samples of this study predate the infection). Cell type and time point are not known. The chain couples TRBV12-3 or TRBV12-4 to TRBJ1-6, with D perhaps TRBD1 (5 bases). Sequencing was carried out using PBMCs or a T cell subset sorted from them (not recorded which). CDR3 coding DNA: TGTGCCAGCAGCAGGGACTATAATTCACCCCTCCACTTT. This translates into CASSRDYNSPLHF.